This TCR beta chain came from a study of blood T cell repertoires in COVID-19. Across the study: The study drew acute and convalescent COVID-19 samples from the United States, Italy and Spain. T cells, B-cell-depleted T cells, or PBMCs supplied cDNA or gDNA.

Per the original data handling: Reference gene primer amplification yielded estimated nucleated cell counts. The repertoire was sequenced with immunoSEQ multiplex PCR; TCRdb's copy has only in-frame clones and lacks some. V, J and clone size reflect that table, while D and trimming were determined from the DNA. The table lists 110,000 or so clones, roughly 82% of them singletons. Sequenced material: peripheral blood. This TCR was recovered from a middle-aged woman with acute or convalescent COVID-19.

The CDR3 sequence: CASSYSGGGGYTF. The CDR3 DNA reads TGTGCCAGCAGTTACTCAGGCGGGGGAGGCTACACCTTC. This rearrangement joins TRBV6-5 to TRBJ1-2; D may be TRBD1 (5 bases). V shed 0 bases and J shed 8 bases, with 10 bases lying between them. The CDR3 is 13 residues long. Germline CDR1 MNHEY, CDR2 SVGAGI.